These T cell receptor beta chains were read from a single sample in a study of T cells in localized non-small cell lung cancer. The data were produced by immunoSEQ multiplex PCR, yet TCRdb's version contains in-frame clones alone and is incomplete. Among tens of thousands of clones listed, around 80% were seen once. Sequenced material: PBMCs, taken before any cancer treatment. The receptors were gathered from a man aged 35 to 70 with stage II squamous cell lung carcinoma. Both conserved end residues are part of each CDR3. Fields, in order: J gene, clone size, D gene, V gene, CDR3 DNA, CDR3 protein. D genes are given only for firm matches. A clone size is listed for some rows: how often the clone was seen (once, few, many), or a class if it is expanded.

J: TRBJ2-3
size: -
D: TRBD2
V: TRBV5-1
DNA: TGCGCCAGCAGCAATAGCGGGGGGGCTTCAGATACGCAGTATTTT
CDR3: CASSNSGGASDTQYF

J: TRBJ2-1
size: -
D: -
V: TRBV7-8
DNA: TGTGCCAGCAGCTTAGTTGGAGTGAGCTCCTACAATGAGCAGTTCTTC
CDR3: CASSLVGVSSYNEQFF

J: TRBJ2-7
size: -
D: TRBD2
V: TRBV28
DNA: TGTGCCAGCAGGGGAGGGCGGCGCCAAAACGAGCAGTACTTC
CDR3: CASRGGRRQNEQYF

J: TRBJ2-3
size: -
D: -
V: TRBV30
DNA: TGTGCCTGGACTCGGAGGGAGGTCCCCACAGATACGCAGTATTTT
CDR3: CAWTRREVPTDTQYF

J: TRBJ2-2
size: once
D: -
V: TRBV10-3
DNA: TGTGCCATCTCCGGGGGAGGATCCGGGGAGCTGTTTTTT
CDR3: CAISGGGSGELFF

J: TRBJ1-2
size: -
D: -
V: TRBV7-2
DNA: TGTGCCAGCAGCTTAAGGGTAGTAGGCGGGACATCCTATGGCTACACCTTC
CDR3: CASSLRVVGGTSYGYTF

J: TRBJ1-6
size: -
D: -
V: TRBV27
DNA: TGTGCCAGCAGTTTCCCGGGGTCCTCGCCCCTCCACTTT
CDR3: CASSFPGSSPLHF

J: TRBJ1-5
size: -
D: -
V: TRBV7-9
DNA: TGTGCCAGCAGCGCTCGGGGGGGCGTCGACCAGCCCCAGCATTTT
CDR3: CASSARGGVDQPQHF

J: TRBJ1-1
size: -
D: TRBD1
V: TRBV6-1
DNA: TGTGCCAGCAGTCGTTCCGGGACAGGGGGCACTGAAGCTTTCTTT
CDR3: CASSRSGTGGTEAFF

J: TRBJ2-2
size: -
D: -
V: TRBV7-7
DNA: TGTGCTAGCACTCAAGGGAGGCAGGGGAGGATCGCCGGGGAGCTGTTTTTT
CDR3: CASTQGRQGRIAGELFF

J: TRBJ1-1
size: medium-sized
D: -
V: TRBV6-1
DNA: TGTGCCAGCAGTCCGTTGGGGACACCTGAAGCTTTCTTT
CDR3: CASSPLGTPEAFF

J: TRBJ2-7
size: -
D: -
V: TRBV20-1
DNA: TGCAGTGCTAGACTCAACTACGAGCAGTACTTC
CDR3: CSARLNYEQYF

J: TRBJ1-1
size: -
D: -
V: TRBV5-5
DNA: TGTGCCAGCAGCTGGCAGGGGATGAACACTGAAGCTTTCTTT
CDR3: CASSWQGMNTEAFF

J: TRBJ1-2
size: many
D: -
V: TRBV9
DNA: TGTGCCAGCAGCGTAGCTACGAACTATGGCTACACCTTC
CDR3: CASSVATNYGYTF

J: TRBJ2-5
size: few
D: -
V: TRBV2
DNA: TGTGCCAGCAGTCCTCCCAGCGGGCTTGAGACCCAGTACTTC
CDR3: CASSPPSGLETQYF

J: TRBJ1-4
size: -
D: -
V: TRBV7-2
DNA: TGTGCCAGCAGCTTAGTGAGTGCAACTAATGAAAAACTGTTTTTT
CDR3: CASSLVSATNEKLFF

J: TRBJ1-4
size: -
D: -
V: TRBV28
DNA: TGTGCCAGCGCGGGGGAAAAACTGTTTTTT
CDR3: CASAGEKLFF

J: TRBJ2-7
size: -
D: -
V: TRBV30
DNA: TGTGCCTGGAGTCGACAGGCCTACGAGCAGTACTTC
CDR3: CAWSRQAYEQYF

J: TRBJ2-3
size: once
D: -
V: TRBV19
DNA: TGTGCCAGTAGTATAGATACAGGGACAGATACGCAGTATTTT
CDR3: CASSIDTGTDTQYF

J: TRBJ2-1
size: -
D: -
V: TRBV19
DNA: TGTGCCAGTAGTATAGAGCTGGGTAGCTCCTACAATGAGCAGTTCTTC
CDR3: CASSIELGSSYNEQFF

J: TRBJ1-3
size: -
D: -
V: TRBV19
DNA: TGTGCCAGCCGGGACCGAGGGGGAACTGGAAACACCATATATTTT
CDR3: CASRDRGGTGNTIYF

J: TRBJ2-1
size: many
D: -
V: TRBV1
DNA: TGCACCAGCAGCCAAGGGTCCGGGGGGGCTACCAATGAGCAGTTCTTC
CDR3: CTSSQGSGGATNEQFF

J: TRBJ1-1
size: -
D: -
V: TRBV5-1
DNA: TGCGCCAGCAGCCCCGGAGGAAGTGAGCCTGAAGCTTTCTTT
CDR3: CASSPGGSEPEAFF

J: TRBJ1-2
size: few
D: TRBD1
V: TRBV7-9
DNA: TGTGCCAGCAGCTTCGACAGGGGAATCTATGGCTACACCTTC
CDR3: CASSFDRGIYGYTF

J: TRBJ1-1
size: few
D: -
V: TRBV5-4
DNA: TGTGCCAGCAGCCCTACTTTGGGGTCCGTCATGAACACTGAAGCTTTCTTT
CDR3: CASSPTLGSVMNTEAFF

J: TRBJ2-1
size: once
D: -
V: TRBV7-8
DNA: TGTGCCAGCAACGACTACGGGATCTACAATGAGCAGTTCTTC
CDR3: CASNDYGIYNEQFF

J: TRBJ1-1
size: -
D: TRBD1
V: TRBV19
DNA: TGTGCCAGTAGTTGGGGGACAGGTACGAACACTGAAGCTTTCTTT
CDR3: CASSWGTGTNTEAFF

J: TRBJ1-4
size: -
D: TRBD1
V: TRBV6-6
DNA: TGTGCCAGCAGGGGGGACAGCAATAATGAAAAACTGTTTTTT
CDR3: CASRGDSNNEKLFF

J: TRBJ2-7
size: -
D: -
V: TRBV7-6
DNA: TGTGCCAGCAGCCGAGGGGTCTCCTACGAGCAGTACTTC
CDR3: CASSRGVSYEQYF

J: TRBJ1-2
size: -
D: -
V: TRBV6-5
DNA: TGTGCCAGCAGTTGGGCCAGGGAAAGGAGCTATGGCTACACCTTC
CDR3: CASSWARERSYGYTF

J: TRBJ1-6
size: -
D: -
V: TRBV6-4
DNA: TGTGCCAGCAGTGACTCGAACAGGTCGAATTCACCCCTCCACTTT
CDR3: CASSDSNRSNSPLHF

J: TRBJ1-2
size: -
D: -
V: TRBV2
DNA: TGTGCCAGCAGTGAAGGAGAAGTCTATGGCTACACCTTC
CDR3: CASSEGEVYGYTF

J: TRBJ2-5
size: -
D: TRBD2
V: TRBV2
DNA: TGTGCCAGCAGTGAAAGCGGGGCCAGCGCGGCGCCCCAGTACTTC
CDR3: CASSESGASAAPQYF

J: TRBJ2-7
size: few
D: TRBD2
V: TRBV7-9
DNA: TGTGCCAGCAGACCCGGGACTAGCGGCAACTACGAGCAGTACTTC
CDR3: CASRPGTSGNYEQYF

J: TRBJ1-1
size: -
D: -
V: TRBV7-3
DNA: TGTGCCAGCAGCTTACAGTTCGGGACTGAAGCTTTCTTT
CDR3: CASSLQFGTEAFF

J: TRBJ1-1
size: -
D: TRBD1
V: TRBV30
DNA: TGTGCCTGGAGCTGGGGACAGGGTGCCGCTGAAGCTTTCTTT
CDR3: CAWSWGQGAAEAFF

J: TRBJ2-7
size: -
D: -
V: TRBV4-3
DNA: TGCGCCAGCAGCCAAGCGGGCGGGACAGTTTACGAGCAGTACTTC
CDR3: CASSQAGGTVYEQYF

J: TRBJ1-2
size: -
D: -
V: TRBV5-4
DNA: TGTGCCAGCAGCTTGGGGGGCGATAGCTATGGCTACACCTTC
CDR3: CASSLGGDSYGYTF

J: TRBJ2-1
size: -
D: -
V: TRBV5-1
DNA: TGCGCCAGCAGCTTGGAAACACCTTCCTACAATGAGCAGTTCTTC
CDR3: CASSLETPSYNEQFF